These 14 T cell receptor beta chains share one sample of origin, sequenced in a study of T cells in Graves' hyperthyroidism and ophthalmopathy. TCR beta CDR3 regions were amplified from RNA. The study used the HTBI primer set for a first-round RT-PCR of the TCR CDR3. TCRdb redid the calling of the multiplex PCR reads with MiXCR, one entry per CDR3 protein. The sample carries some 460,000 distinct CDR3 sequences, approximately 14% recorded once. The specimen sequenced was blood. The receptors shown here come from a woman aged 18 to 35 with Graves' hyperthyroidism.

This clonotype was counted at least ten times. The CDR3 nucleotides are TGTGCCAGCAGTCCCTTAGGGACAGGGGGAATCACAGATACGCAGTATTTT. Translated, it gives CASSPLGTGGITDTQYF. The chain employs TRBV27 and TRBJ2-3, with 11 bases fitting TRBD1. CDR1 and CDR2 from the germline V gene are MNHEY and SMNVEV (reference sequence). Losses at the gene ends were 5 bases for V and 2 bases for J; bases not matched to a gene: 9. This CDR3 spans 17 amino acids.

The table lists this clonotype with a few counts. One end of the junction is discordant with germline, which a read error may explain. The genes are TRBV7-2 and TRBJ1-1; no clear D gene. The CDR3 extends over 14 amino acids. Looked up from germline, CDR1 is SGHTA and CDR2 is FQGNSA. In DNA form, the CDR3 reads TGTGCCAGCAGCTTGAGGGCAAAGAACACTGAAGCTCTCTTT. This translates into CASSLRAKNTEALF.

J is TRBJ2-7 and V is TRBV7-8; tentatively, D is TRBD2 (5 bases). Deletions cut 6 bases from V and 0 bases from J, with 12 bases between. CDR3 length: 14 amino acids. The germline gives CDR1 SGHVS, CDR2 FQNEAQ. CDR3 DNA sequence: TGTGCCAGCAGGTTAAGCGGACGCTCCTACGAGCAGTACTTC. Translation: CASRLSGRSYEQYF.

This clonotype was detected ten times or more. The V and J genes are TRBV7-2 and TRBJ2-1; possible D gene TRBD1, 5 bases. V gave up 0 bases and J gave up 2 bases, with 8 bases separating them. This CDR3 contains 15 residues. CDR1 SGHTA and CDR2 FQGNSA come from the germline V gene. CDR3 nucleotide sequence: TGTGCCAGCAGCTTAGCAGGGGCCCCCTACAATGAGCAGTTCTTC. This codes for CASSLAGAPYNEQFF.

This clonotype occurred many times. The V call is TRBV2, the J call TRBJ1-5; D is unresolved. V lost 8 bases to trimming and J lost 3 bases, with 11 bases between them. The CDR3 is 13 amino acids. Germline-derived CDR1 and CDR2 are SNHLY and FYNNEI. CDR3 nucleotides: TGTGCCAGCTCCGGGGAGGCCAATCAGCCCCAGCATTTT. Encoded protein: CASSGEANQPQHF.

V usage is TRBV20-1 and J usage is TRBJ1-5; D is unclear. Trimming removed 1 base from V and 7 bases from J, with 14 bases in between. CDR3 length: 14 residues. Germline CDR1 reads DFQATT; CDR2 reads SNEGSKA (reference sequence). CDR3 coding DNA: TGCAGTGCTAGAGGGGTAGGGCTAGAACAGCCCCAGCATTTT. Amino acids: CSARGVGLEQPQHF.

The chain has TRBV29-1 and TRBJ2-7, with a tentative D call TRBD1 (6 bases). Germline CDR1 SQVTM, CDR2 ANQGSEA. Trimming left V 3 bases short and J 4 bases short, with 13 bases between. CDR3 length equals 13 residues. CDR3 DNA sequence: TGCAGCGTTGAGCTTGCCAGGGGATACGAGCAGTACTTC. This translates into CSVELARGYEQYF.

The chain couples TRBV19 to TRBJ1-5; D gene unclear. Germline-derived CDR1 and CDR2 are LNHDA and SQIVND (reference sequence). Trimming took 1 base from V and 4 from J, leaving 11 bases between them. The CDR3 is made up of 15 amino acids. DNA of the CDR3: TGTGCCAGTAGTATAGCACACGGTCTTAATCAGCCCCAGCATTTT. It translates to CASSIAHGLNQPQHF.

There are a few counts of this clonotype. CDR3 in amino acids: CASSSLGSTDTQYF. In DNA form, the CDR3 reads TGTGCCAGCAGTTCCTTGGGGAGCACAGATACGCAGTATTTT. V usage is TRBV6-5 and J usage is TRBJ2-3, with D unclear. This CDR3 comprises 14 residues. V shed 4 bases and J shed 0 bases, with 8 bases lying between them. Germline values: CDR1 MNHEY, CDR2 SVGAGI.

Comments on this clonotype: A much bigger clone sits one base away, suggesting this may be a read error. The chain recombines TRBV9 with TRBJ1-2; 7 bases agree with TRBD1. Looked up from germline, CDR1 is SGDLS and CDR2 is YYNGEE. This CDR3 comprises 14 residues. CDR3 bases: TGTGCCAGCAGCCCCGCAGGGGGGGACTATGGCTCCACCTTC. It encodes CASSPAGGDYGSTF.

The chain is built from TRBV15 and TRBJ1-2, with a possible D match to TRBD1 (5 bases). Germline V gene data show CDR1 as LNHNV and CDR2 as YYDKDF (reference sequence). The ends were cut back, 5 bases at V and 5 bases at J, with 12 bases in the middle. CDR3 length: 13 amino acids. CDR3 in DNA: TGTGCCACCAGCGGGGACGGCGGATATGGCTACACCTTC. This sequence encodes CATSGDGGYGYTF. The full variable domain, completed using reference TRBV15 and TRBJ1-2, is DAMVIQNPRYQVTQFGKPVTLSCSQTLNHNVMYWYQQKSSQAPKLLFHYYDKDFNNEADTPDNFQSRRPNTSFCFLDIRSPGLGDTAMYLCATSGDGGYGYTFGSGTRLTVV.

Details on this clonotype: This may be a read error: a much more frequent sequence differs by one nucleotide. CDR3 sequence reads: CASSGEVANTGELFF. The CDR3 nucleotides read TGTGCCAGCAGCGGAGAGGTTGCGAACACCGGGGAGCTGTTTTTT. The rearrangement uses TRBV7-3 and TRBJ2-2, with D unresolved. This CDR3 region has 15 residues. The germline gives CDR1 SGHTA, CDR2 FQGTGA. Between the trimmed V and J ends, which lost 5 bases and 0 bases, there was a span of 10 bases.

V gene TRBV28 combines with J gene TRBJ1-4, with a weak D call TRBD1 (6 bases). Germline loops: CDR1 MDHEN, CDR2 SYDVKM. The CDR3 contains 15 residues. The V gene lost 1 base and the J gene lost 8 bases, with 14 bases spanning the gap. The chain's CDR3 is CASSLFTGKEEKLFF. For the CDR3, the DNA is TGTGCCAGCAGTTTATTTACAGGGAAGGAAGAAAAACTGTTTTTT.

This clonotype has a count of ten or more. The chain combines TRBV28 with TRBJ2-3; 7 nucleotides match TRBD2. The length of the CDR3 is 15 residues. CDR1 MDHEN and CDR2 SYDVKM come from the germline V gene. The junction had 10 bases not matched to a gene; V was cut back by 5 bases and J by 5 bases. CDR3 sequence reads: CASSPTGTTKDTQYF. The CDR3 DNA is TGTGCCAGCAGTCCGACCGGGACTACCAAAGATACGCAGTATTTT.